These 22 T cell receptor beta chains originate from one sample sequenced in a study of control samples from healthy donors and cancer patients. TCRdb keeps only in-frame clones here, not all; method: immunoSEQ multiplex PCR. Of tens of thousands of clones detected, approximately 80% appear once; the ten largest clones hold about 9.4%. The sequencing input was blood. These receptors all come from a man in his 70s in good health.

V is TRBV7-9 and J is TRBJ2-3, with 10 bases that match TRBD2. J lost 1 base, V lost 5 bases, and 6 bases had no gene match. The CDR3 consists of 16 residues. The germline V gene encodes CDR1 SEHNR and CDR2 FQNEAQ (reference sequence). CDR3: CASSPSLAGGTDTQYF. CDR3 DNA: TGTGCCAGCAGCCCATCTCTAGCGGGAGGCACAGATACGCAGTATTTT.

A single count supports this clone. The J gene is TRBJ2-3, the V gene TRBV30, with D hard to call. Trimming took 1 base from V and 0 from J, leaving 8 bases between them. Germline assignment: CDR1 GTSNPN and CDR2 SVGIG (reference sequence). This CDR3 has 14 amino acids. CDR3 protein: CAWSAGESTDTQYF. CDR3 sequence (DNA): TGTGCCTGGAGTGCAGGAGAGAGCACAGATACGCAGTATTTT.

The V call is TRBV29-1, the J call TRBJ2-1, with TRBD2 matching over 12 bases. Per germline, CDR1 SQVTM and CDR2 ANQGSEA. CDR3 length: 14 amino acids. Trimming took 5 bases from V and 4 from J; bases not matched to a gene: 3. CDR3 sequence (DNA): TGCAGCGTTTCTAGCGGGGGGGCTTACAATGAGCAGTTCTTC. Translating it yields CSVSSGGAYNEQFF.

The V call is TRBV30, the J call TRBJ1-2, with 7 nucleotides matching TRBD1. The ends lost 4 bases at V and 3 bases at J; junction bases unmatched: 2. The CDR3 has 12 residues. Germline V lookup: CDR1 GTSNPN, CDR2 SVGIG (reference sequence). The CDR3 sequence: CAWNQGDYGYTF. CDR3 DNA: TGTGCCTGGAATCAGGGGGACTATGGCTACACCTTC. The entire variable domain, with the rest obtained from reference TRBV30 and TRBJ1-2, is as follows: SQTIHQWPATLVQPVGSPLSLECTVEGTSNPNLYWYRQAAGRGLQLLFYSVGIGQISSEVPQNLSASRPQDRQFILSSKKLLLSDSGFYLCAWNQGDYGYTFGSGTRLTVV.

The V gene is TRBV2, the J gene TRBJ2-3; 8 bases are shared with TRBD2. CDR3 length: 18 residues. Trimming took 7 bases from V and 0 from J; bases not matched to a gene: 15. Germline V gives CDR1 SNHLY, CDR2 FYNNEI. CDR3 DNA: TGTGCCAGCAAAAGGGGCCTACTAGCGGCTCCTAGCACAGATACGCAGTATTTT. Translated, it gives CASKRGLLAAPSTDTQYF.

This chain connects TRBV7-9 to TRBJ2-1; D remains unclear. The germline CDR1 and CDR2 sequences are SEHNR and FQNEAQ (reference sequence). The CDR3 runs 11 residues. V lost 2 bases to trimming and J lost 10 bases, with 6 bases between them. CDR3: CASSLFREQFF. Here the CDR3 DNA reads TGTGCCAGCAGCTTATTCAGGGAGCAGTTCTTC.

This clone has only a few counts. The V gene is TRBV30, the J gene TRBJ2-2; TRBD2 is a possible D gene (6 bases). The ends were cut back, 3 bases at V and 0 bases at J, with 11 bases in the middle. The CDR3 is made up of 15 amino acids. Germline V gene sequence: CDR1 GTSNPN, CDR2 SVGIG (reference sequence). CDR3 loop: CAWRWGGSNTGELFF. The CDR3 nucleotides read TGTGCCTGGAGGTGGGGAGGTTCGAACACCGGGGAGCTGTTTTTT. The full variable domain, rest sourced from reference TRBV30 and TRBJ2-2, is SQTIHQWPATLVQPVGSPLSLECTVEGTSNPNLYWYRQAAGRGLQLLFYSVGIGQISSEVPQNLSASRPQDRQFILSSKKLLLSDSGFYLCAWRWGGSNTGELFFGEGSRLTVL.

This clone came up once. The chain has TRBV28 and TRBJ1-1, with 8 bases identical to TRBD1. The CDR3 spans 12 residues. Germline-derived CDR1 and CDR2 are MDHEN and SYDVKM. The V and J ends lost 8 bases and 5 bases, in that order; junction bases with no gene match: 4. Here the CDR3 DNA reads TGTGCCAGCCGGACAGGGTTGACTGAAGCTTTCTTT. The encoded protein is CASRTGLTEAFF.

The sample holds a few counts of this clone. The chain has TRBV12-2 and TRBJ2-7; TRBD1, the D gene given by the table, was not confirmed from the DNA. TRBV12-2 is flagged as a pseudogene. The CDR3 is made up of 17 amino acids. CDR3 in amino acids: CASRIRDRPTLHYEQYF. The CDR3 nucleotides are TGTGCAAGTCGCATTCGGGACAGGCCGACCTTACACTACGAGCAGTACTTC.

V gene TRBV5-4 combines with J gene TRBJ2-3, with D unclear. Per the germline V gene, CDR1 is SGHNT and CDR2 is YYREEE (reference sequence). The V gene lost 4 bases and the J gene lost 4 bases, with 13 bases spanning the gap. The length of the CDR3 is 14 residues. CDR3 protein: CASSPPGNPDTQYF. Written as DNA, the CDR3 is TGTGCCAGCAGCCCGCCGGGCAATCCAGATACGCAGTATTTT.

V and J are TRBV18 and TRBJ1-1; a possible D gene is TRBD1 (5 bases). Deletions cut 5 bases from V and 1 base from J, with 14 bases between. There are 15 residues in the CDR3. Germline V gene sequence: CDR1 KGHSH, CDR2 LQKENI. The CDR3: CASSSTGTANTEAFF. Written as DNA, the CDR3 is TGTGCCAGCTCATCAACCGGGACGGCGAACACTGAAGCTTTCTTT.

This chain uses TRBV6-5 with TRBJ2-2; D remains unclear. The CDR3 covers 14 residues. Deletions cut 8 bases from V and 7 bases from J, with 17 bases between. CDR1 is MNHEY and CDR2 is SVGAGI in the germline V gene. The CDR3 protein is CASSFYQLDGELFF. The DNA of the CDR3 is TGTGCCAGCTCCTTCTACCAATTGGACGGGGAGCTGTTTTTT.

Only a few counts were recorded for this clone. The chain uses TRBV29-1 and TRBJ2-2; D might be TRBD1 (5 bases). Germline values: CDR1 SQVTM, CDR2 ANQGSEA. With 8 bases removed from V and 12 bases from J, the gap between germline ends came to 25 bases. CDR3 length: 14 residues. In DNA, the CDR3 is TGCAGCTCATCTCGGACACCCCGAAATCCGAAGCTGTTTTTT. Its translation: CSSSRTPRNPKLFF.

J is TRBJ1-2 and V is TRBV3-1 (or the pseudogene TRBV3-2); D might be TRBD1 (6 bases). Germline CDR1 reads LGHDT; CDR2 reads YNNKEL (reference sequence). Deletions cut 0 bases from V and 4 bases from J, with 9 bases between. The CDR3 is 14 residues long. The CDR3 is CASSQEQGIYGYTF. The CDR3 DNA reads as TGTGCCAGCAGCCAAGAACAGGGAATCTATGGCTACACCTTC.

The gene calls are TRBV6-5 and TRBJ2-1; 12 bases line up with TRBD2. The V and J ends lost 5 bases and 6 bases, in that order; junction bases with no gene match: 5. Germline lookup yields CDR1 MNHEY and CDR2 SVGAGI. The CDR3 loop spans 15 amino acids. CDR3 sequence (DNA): TGTGCCAGCAGTCCTAGCGGGGGGGCGGGCAATGAGCAGTTCTTC. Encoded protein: CASSPSGGAGNEQFF.

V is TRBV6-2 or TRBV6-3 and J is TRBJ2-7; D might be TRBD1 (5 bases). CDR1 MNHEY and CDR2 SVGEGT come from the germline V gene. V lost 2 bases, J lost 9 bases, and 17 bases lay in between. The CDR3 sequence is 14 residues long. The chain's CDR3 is CASSYGARARAQYF. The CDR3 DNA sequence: TGTGCCAGCAGTTACGGGGCCAGGGCCCGCGCGCAGTACTTC.

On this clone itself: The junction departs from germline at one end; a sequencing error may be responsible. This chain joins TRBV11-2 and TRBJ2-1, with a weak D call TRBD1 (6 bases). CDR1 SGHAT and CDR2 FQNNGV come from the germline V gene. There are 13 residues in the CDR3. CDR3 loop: CASRLGGYNEQFF. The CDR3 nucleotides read TGTGCCAGCAGGTTAGGGGGATACAATGAGCAGTTCTTC.

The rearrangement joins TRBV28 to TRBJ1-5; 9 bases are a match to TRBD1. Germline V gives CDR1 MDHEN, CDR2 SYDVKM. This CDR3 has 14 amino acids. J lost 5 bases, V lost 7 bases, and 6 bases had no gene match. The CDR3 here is CASTPGQGDQPQHF. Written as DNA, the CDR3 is TGTGCCAGCACCCCGGGACAGGGTGATCAGCCCCAGCATTTT. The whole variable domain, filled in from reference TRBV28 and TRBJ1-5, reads DVKVTQSSRYLVKRTGEKVFLECVQDMDHENMFWYRQDPGLGLRLIYFSYDVKMKEKGDIPEGYSVSREKKERFSLILESASTNQTSMYLCASTPGQGDQPQHFGDGTRLSIL.

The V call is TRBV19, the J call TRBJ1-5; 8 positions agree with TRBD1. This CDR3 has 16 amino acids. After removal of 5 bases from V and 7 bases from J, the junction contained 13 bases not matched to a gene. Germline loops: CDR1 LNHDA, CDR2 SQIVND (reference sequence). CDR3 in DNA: TGTGCCAGTAGTCCCACCCCAGGGGGCTTTGGACAGCCCCAGCATTTT. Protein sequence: CASSPTPGGFGQPQHF.

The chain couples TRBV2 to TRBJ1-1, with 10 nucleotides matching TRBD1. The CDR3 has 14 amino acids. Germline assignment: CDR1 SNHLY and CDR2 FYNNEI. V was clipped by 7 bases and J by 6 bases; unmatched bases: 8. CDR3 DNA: TGTGCCAGCAACCGACAGGGGGCTTCGGCTGAAGCTTTCTTT. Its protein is CASNRQGASAEAFF.

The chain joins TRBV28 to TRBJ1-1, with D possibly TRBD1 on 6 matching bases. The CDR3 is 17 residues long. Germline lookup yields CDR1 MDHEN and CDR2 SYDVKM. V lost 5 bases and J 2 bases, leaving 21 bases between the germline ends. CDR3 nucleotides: TGTGCCAGCAGTCGCCCGATGCGGGGGGCCCTCAACACTGAAGCTTTCTTT. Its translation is CASSRPMRGALNTEAFF.

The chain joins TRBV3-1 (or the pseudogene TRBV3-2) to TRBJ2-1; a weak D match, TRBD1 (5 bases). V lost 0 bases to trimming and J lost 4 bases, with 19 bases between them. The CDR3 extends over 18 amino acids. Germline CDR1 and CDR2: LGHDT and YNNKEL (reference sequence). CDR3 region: CASSQDLAGFRAYNEQFF. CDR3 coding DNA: TGTGCCAGCAGCCAAGATCTTGCAGGGTTCCGCGCATACAATGAGCAGTTCTTC.